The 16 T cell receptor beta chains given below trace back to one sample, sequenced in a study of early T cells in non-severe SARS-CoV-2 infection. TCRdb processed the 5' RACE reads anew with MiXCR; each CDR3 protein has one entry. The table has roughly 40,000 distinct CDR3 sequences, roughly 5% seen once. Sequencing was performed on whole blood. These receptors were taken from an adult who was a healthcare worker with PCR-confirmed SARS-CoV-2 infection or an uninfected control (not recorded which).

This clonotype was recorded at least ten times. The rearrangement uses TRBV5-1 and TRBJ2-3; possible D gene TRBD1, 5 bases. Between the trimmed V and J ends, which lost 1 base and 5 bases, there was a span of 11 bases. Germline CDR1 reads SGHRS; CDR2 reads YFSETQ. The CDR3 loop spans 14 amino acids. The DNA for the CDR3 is TGCGCCAGCAGCTTGTTCAGGGTTGTAGATACGCAGTATTTT. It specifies CASSLFRVVDTQYF.

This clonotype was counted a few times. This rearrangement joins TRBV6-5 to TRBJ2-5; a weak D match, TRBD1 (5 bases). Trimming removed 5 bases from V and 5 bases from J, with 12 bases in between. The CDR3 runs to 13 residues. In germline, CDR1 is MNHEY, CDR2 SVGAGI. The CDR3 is CASSRTTRETQYF. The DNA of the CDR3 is TGTGCCAGCAGTCGGACAACGCGGGAGACCCAGTACTTC.

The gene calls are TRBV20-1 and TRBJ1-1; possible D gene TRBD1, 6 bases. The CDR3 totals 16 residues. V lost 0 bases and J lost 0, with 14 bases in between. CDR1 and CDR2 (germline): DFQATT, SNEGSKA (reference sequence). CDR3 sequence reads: CSARDLRQALNTEAFF. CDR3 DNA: TGCAGTGCTAGAGATCTCCGACAGGCCTTGAACACTGAAGCTTTCTTT.

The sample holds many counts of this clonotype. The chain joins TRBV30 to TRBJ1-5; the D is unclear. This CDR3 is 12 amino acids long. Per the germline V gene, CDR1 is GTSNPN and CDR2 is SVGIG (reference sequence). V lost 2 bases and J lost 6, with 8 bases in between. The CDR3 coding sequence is TGTGCCTGGAGTCCCCGGGGTCAGCCCCAGCATTTT. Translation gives CAWSPRGQPQHF.

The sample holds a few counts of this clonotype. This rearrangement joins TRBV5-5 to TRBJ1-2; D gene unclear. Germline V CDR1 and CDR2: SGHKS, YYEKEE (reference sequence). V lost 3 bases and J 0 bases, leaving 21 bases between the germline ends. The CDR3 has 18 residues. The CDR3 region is CASSSSSGLKLANYGYTF. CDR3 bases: TGTGCCAGCAGCTCGAGTAGCGGACTCAAGTTAGCTAACTATGGCTACACCTTC.

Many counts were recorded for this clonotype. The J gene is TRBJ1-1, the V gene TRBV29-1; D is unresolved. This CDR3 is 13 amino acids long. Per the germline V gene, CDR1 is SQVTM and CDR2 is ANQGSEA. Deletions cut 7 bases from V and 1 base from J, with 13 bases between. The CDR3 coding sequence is TGCAGCGCGAGTACGGGGAAGAACACTGAAGCTTTCTTT. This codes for CSASTGKNTEAFF.

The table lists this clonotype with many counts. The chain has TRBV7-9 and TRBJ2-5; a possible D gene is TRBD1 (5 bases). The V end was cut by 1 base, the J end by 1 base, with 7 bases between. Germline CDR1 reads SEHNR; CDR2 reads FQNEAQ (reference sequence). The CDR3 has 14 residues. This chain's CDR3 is CASSLDQGQETQYF. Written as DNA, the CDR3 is TGTGCCAGCAGCTTAGATCAGGGCCAAGAGACCCAGTACTTC.

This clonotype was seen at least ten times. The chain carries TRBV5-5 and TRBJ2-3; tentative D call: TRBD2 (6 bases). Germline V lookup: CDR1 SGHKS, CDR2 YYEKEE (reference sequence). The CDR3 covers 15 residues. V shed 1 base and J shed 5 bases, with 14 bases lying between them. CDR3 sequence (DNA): TGTGCCAGCAGCTTGTTGGTAATGGGGGGAGATACGCAGTATTTT. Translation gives CASSLLVMGGDTQYF.

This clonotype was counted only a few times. The CDR3 region is CASSYSRQNTEAFF. The CDR3 region has the DNA TGTGCCAGCAGTTACTCGCGGCAGAACACTGAAGCTTTCTTT. This chain uses TRBV6-6 with TRBJ1-1; no reliable D call. This CDR3 comprises 14 residues. In germline, CDR1 is MNHNY, CDR2 SVGAGI (reference sequence). Trimming shortened V by 0 bases and J by 1 base, and 6 bases separated the two germline ends.

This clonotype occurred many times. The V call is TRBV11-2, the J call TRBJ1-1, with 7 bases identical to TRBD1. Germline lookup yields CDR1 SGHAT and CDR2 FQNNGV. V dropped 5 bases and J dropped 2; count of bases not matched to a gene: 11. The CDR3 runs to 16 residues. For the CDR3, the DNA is TGTGCCAGCAGCGCAGGACAGGAAACACGCAACACTGAAGCTTTCTTT. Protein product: CASSAGQETRNTEAFF.

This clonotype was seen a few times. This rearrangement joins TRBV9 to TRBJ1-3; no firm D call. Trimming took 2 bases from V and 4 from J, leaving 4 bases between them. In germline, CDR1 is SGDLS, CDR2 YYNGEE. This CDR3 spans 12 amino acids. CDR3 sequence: CASSVNGNTIYF. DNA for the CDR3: TGTGCCAGCAGCGTTAACGGAAACACCATATATTTT.

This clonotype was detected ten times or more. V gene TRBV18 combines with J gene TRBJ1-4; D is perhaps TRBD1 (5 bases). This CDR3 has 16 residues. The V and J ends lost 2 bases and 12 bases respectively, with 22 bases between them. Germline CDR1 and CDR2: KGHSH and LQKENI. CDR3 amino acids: CASSPAGRGPVKELFF. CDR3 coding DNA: TGTGCCAGCTCACCAGCAGGGAGGGGCCCCGTGAAGGAACTGTTTTTT.

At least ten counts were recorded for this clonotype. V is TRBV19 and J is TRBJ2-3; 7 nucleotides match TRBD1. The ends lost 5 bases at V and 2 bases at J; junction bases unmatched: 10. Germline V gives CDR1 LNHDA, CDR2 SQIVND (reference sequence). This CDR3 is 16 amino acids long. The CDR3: CASSDPGTEITDTQYF. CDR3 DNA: TGTGCCAGTAGTGACCCCGGGACAGAGATCACAGATACGCAGTATTTT.

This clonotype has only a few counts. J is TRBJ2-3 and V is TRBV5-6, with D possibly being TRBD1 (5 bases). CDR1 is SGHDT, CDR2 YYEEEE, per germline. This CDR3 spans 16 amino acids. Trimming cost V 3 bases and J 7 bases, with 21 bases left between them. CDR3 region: CASSSKQALGLNTQYF. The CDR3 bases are TGTGCCAGCAGCTCGAAACAGGCCCTCGGGCTAAATACGCAGTATTTT.

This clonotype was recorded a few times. The CDR3 DNA follows: TGTGCCAGCAGCTTAGTAGGGGGCTACGAGCAGTACTTC. Its translation is CASSLVGGYEQYF. This rearrangement joins TRBV7-8 to TRBJ2-7, with TRBD1 as a possible D gene (6 bases). Germline V gives CDR1 SGHVS, CDR2 FQNEAQ. The CDR3 is 13 amino acids. V shed 1 base and J shed 3 bases, with 7 bases lying between them.

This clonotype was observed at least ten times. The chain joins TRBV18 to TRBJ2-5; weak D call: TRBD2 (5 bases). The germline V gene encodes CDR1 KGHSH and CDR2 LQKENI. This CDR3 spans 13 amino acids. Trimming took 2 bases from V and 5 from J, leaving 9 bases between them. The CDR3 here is CASSPGRRETQYF. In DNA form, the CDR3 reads TGTGCCAGCTCACCAGGGAGAAGGGAGACCCAGTACTTC.